This TCR beta chain derives from a study of blood T cell repertoires in COVID-19. Only in-frame clones appear in the TCRdb table, and some are missing; sequencing was by immunoSEQ multiplex PCR. The sample shows some 300,000 clones, around nine tenths of them seen only once. Germline V lookup: CDR1 SQVTM, CDR2 ANQGSEA. The CDR3 is made up of 10 amino acids. Comment on this clone: Its ends do not fully match the called genes, so a read error is possible.

Clinical history reported by participants formed the basis on which cohorts were assigned. Sequenced: PBMCs or T cells enriched from blood (not recorded which). The rearrangement joins TRBV29-1 to TRBJ1-1; D might be TRBD1 (5 bases). The TCR sequence derives from a woman between 45 and 65 years old who had been exposed to COVID-19. CDR3: CSVESGLNLF. DNA for the CDR3: TGCAGCGTTGAGTCAGGGCTGAACTTATTT.